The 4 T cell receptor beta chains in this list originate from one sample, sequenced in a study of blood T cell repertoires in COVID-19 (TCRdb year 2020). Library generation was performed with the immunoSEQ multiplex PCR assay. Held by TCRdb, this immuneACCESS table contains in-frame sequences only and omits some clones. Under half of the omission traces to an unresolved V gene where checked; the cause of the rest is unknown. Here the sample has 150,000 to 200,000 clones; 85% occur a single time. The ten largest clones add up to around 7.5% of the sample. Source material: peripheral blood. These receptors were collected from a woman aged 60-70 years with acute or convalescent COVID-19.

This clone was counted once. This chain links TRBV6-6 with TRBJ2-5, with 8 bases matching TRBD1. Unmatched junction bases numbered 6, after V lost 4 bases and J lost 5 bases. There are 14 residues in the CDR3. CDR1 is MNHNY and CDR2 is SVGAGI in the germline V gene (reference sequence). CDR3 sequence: CASSSSGQAETQYF. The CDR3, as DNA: TGTGCCAGCAGTTCGTCGGGACAGGCGGAGACCCAGTACTTC.

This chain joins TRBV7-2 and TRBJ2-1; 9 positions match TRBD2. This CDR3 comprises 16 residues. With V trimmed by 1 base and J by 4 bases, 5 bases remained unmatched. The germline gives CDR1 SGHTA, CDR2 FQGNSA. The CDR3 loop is CASSLVGSGSYNEQFF. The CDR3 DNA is TGTGCCAGCAGCTTAGTTGGTAGCGGGAGTTACAATGAGCAGTTCTTC.

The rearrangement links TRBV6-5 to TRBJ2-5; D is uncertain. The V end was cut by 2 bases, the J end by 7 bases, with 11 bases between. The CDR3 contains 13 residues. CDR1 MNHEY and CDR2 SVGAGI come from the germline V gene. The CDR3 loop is CASSYGLLGTQYF. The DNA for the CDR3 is TGTGCCAGCAGTTACGGGCTCCTGGGGACCCAGTACTTC.

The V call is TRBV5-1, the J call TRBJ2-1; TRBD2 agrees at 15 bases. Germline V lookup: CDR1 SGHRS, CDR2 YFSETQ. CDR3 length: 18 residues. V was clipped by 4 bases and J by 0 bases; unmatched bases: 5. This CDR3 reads CASSPGLAGGSSYNEQFF. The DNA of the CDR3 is TGCGCCAGCAGCCCCGGACTAGCGGGAGGGAGCTCCTACAATGAGCAGTTCTTC.